The T cell receptor beta chain described here comes from a study of Ad26.COV2.S vaccination and SARS-CoV-2 variants. The CDR3 extends over 15 amino acids. V lost 1 base to trimming and J lost 7 bases; unmatched junction nucleotides: 4. Germline-derived CDR1 and CDR2 are LNHDA and SQIVND (reference sequence). Study-level points and caveats: Non-spike TCR breadth did not differ much between vaccine and placebo recipients.

The data were produced by immunoSEQ multiplex PCR, yet TCRdb's version contains in-frame clones alone and is incomplete. The table lists over 100,000 clones, around 80% of them singletons, with 17% in the top ten. In regard to this clone: Antigen unknown.

The sample consisted of peripheral blood, taken after recovery from COVID-19. This chain joins TRBV19 and TRBJ1-6; 7 bases are a match to TRBD1. The receptor was isolated from a human donor who had recovered from COVID-19. This CDR3 is CASSIVGQENSPLHF. CDR3 in DNA: TGTGCCAGTAGTATAGTAGGACAGGAGAATTCACCCCTCCACTTT.